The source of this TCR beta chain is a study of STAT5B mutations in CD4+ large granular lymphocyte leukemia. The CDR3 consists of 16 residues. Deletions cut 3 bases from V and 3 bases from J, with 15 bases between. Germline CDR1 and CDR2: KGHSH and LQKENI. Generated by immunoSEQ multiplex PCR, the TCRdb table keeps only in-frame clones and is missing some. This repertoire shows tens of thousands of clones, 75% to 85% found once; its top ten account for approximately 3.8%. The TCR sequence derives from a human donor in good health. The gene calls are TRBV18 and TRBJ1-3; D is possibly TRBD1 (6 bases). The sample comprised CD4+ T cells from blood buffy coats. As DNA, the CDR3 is TGTGCCAGCTCACCCCCCGGACAGAGGGATGGAAACACCATATATTTT. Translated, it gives CASSPPGQRDGNTIYF.